The entry that follows covers one T cell receptor (beta chain) sequence. This clonotype showed up just a few times. Its specific antigen is unknown. One base away there is no much larger clone; base qualities are not given. These data are taken from a study of blood T cells in healthy people across ages (dated by TCRdb to about 2015). With regard to the full study: In model experiments, roughly one uniquely barcoded TCR beta cDNA molecule per two T cells was captured by template switching. Age-related changes in TCR beta repertoire diversity were measured in the study by deep sequencing normalized with unique cDNA molecular identifiers. The donors were split into four age groups: young (average 16 years), middle-aged (roughly 40), aged (about 56) and long-lived (under 85). To avoid experimental bias, donors of different ages were spread randomly across the sequencing lanes. For two donors (one aged 18 to 30 and one aged 80 or older), the study analyzed two additional independent replicas of 1 million unique cDNA reads from the same blood draw.

Taken from the germline V gene (reference sequence), the CDR1 and CDR2 loops are LGHDT and YNNKEL. From V the trimming removes 10 bases and from J it removes 2 bases, while the gene matches leave 7 bases of the junction unaccounted for. From its cysteine to its phenylalanine, the CDR3 spans 14 amino acids. Only CDR3 DNA remains: 42 bases, in frame from the first base. Study-wide conclusions, independent of this receptor: Estimates of total diversity based on one million sequenced T cells were regarded as lower bounds and as underestimates. Observed TCR beta diversity per million T cells fell roughly linearly with age, and a significant reduction was already apparent by age approximately 40. There was a strong correlation between observed TCR beta diversity and the percentage of naive T cells measured by flow cytometry. Bulk unsorted PBMC profiling prevented conclusive comparison of naive and antigen-experienced compartments. Donor CMV infection status was unknown, potentially confounding age-related changes in expanded clonotypes. Compared with the aged group, more naive CD4+ T cells, fewer expanded clones and increased TCR diversity were shown by the long-lived group, suggesting age selection.

The roughly 38 donors, aged about 6 to 100 years, were systemically healthy Caucasian individuals from Russia. About 9.8 milliliters of peripheral blood were drawn from each donor into EDTA-treated Vacutainer tubes. Ficoll-Paque density-gradient centrifugation was used to isolate PBMCs, with at least 6.5 million per sample. Trizol reagent was used to extract total RNA from the PBMCs, yielding at least 6 micrograms per sample. For every donor, flow cytometry on a PBMC aliquot measured the percentage of naive CD45RAhigh/CD27high T cells. Preparation of the library involved 5' RACE. These reads were obtained on an Illumina HiSeq 2500. A second roughly 6 to 11 cycle PCR used a sample-barcoded 5' primer and a J-beta primer mix. Each TCR beta cDNA molecule received a unique molecular identifier from a template-switch 5' adaptor carrying 12 random nucleotides. Each sample yielded at least 3 million CDR3-containing paired-end reads. All of the RNA was converted into first-strand cDNA using the Mint cDNA synthesis kit, with a TRBC-specific oligonucleotide serving as the primer. Following uracil-DNA glycosylase treatment, a first 18-cycle PCR with universal primers M1SS and BC2_uni_R was performed on all cDNA. As for the original processing: For normalization, 1 million high-quality reads were randomly selected from each sample, with every read carrying a distinct molecular identifier. Reads sharing molecular identifiers were discarded rather than binned into consensus sequences. MiTCR, set to a Q25 quality threshold and the strictest error-elimination algorithm, was used for CDR3 identification, clonotype clustering and error correction. A nonparametric unseen species model with Euler transformation was used to estimate lower-bound total TCR beta diversity. Using fastp at Q25 and MiXCR, TCRdb reprocessed the public reads and kept productive beta chains. Every CDR3 protein is listed once, alongside the most common genes and DNA of its rows. These V and J calls are TCRdb output, not the study's own analysis. In all, the sample holds about 1,400,000 distinct CDR3 sequences, and 40% to 50% of those were seen once. Roughly 7.7% of the sample goes to the ten largest clones.

The sequence joins TRBV3-1 to TRBJ2-2, with TRBD1 identical over 7 junction bases. This receptor was identified in a woman under 30 in good health. Sample: blood. The CDR3 reads CAIKQGSNTGELFF. The nucleotide sequence reads as follows: TGTGCCATTAAACAGGGGTCTAACACCGGGGAGCTGTTTTTT.